The rows below give T cell receptor beta chains drawn from one sample of a study of immune cell composition in non-small cell lung cancer. Clones were read by immunoSEQ multiplex PCR, and TCRdb kept only the in-frame ones, dropping some. The data show approximately 2,500 clones, with roughly 79% seen just once and around 5.3% held by the top ten. The sequencing input was lung tumor tissue. The receptors come from a human donor with non-small cell lung cancer. Each CDR3 is given with its conserved first and last residue. The D gene is left open where the match is weak. Clone size is shown for a subset of rows, as once, few, many or a class of expanded clone.

V	size	J	D	CDR3	DNA
TRBV29-1	.	TRBJ1-2	TRBD1	CSVLGTDRFYGYTF	TGCAGCGTGCTCGGGACAGATAGATTCTATGGCTACACCTTC
TRBV7-6	.	TRBJ2-3	TRBD2	CASSAVPSGSTDTQYF	TGTGCCAGCAGCGCCGTCCCTAGCGGGAGCACAGATACGCAGTATTTT
TRBV6-5	.	TRBJ2-1	.	CASSYGGAVNEQFF	TGTGCCAGCAGTTACGGGGGGGCGGTCAATGAGCAGTTCTTC
TRBV7-2	.	TRBJ2-3	.	CASSLEIADTQYF	TGTGCCAGCAGCTTAGAGATAGCAGATACGCAGTATTTT
TRBV7-9	.	TRBJ1-1	.	CASSRGGIGAFF	TGTGCCAGCAGCAGGGGGGGGATCGGAGCTTTCTTT
TRBV28	.	TRBJ1-3	TRBD1	CASSSRGQGRNTIYF	TGTGCCAGCAGTTCGCGGGGACAGGGGAGAAACACCATATATTTT
TRBV18	.	TRBJ2-5	.	CASSLGGQETQYF	TGTGCCAGCTCACTCGGGGGCCAAGAGACCCAGTACTTC
TRBV4-1	few	TRBJ1-1	.	CASSPGGNGRNTEAFF	TGCGCCAGCAGCCCCGGGGGGAACGGGAGGAACACTGAAGCTTTCTTT
TRBV6-1	.	TRBJ1-2	.	CASKTGTSVDYGYTF	TGTGCCAGCAAGACCGGGACATCGGTTGACTATGGCTACACCTTC
TRBV5-1	.	TRBJ1-4	.	CASSLSFEKLFF	TGCGCCAGCAGCCTGAGTTTTGAAAAACTGTTTTTT
TRBV15	.	TRBJ2-3	.	CATSRDNSNPTDTQYF	TGTGCCACCAGCAGAGATAATAGTAACCCCACAGATACGCAGTATTTT
TRBV5-6	.	TRBJ2-7	.	CASRRAGEQYF	TGTGCCAGCCGTAGGGCGGGCGAGCAGTACTTC
TRBV6-4	.	TRBJ2-2	.	CASFPTETYTGELFF	TGTGCCAGCTTCCCGACAGAAACCTACACCGGGGAGCTGTTTTTT
TRBV7-6	.	TRBJ1-1	.	CASSLRQLNTEAFF	TGTGCCAGCAGCTTGAGGCAGTTGAACACTGAAGCTTTCTTT
TRBV13	.	TRBJ2-3	.	CASSLGLTDTQYF	TGTGCCAGCAGCTTAGGCCTTACAGATACGCAGTATTTT
TRBV29-1	.	TRBJ2-1	TRBD2	CSTPSGTTYNEQFF	TGCAGCACCCCCTCCGGGACTACCTACAATGAGCAGTTCTTC
TRBV11-2	few	TRBJ1-5	.	CASSSDSDQPQHF	TGTGCCAGCAGCTCGGACAGTGATCAGCCCCAGCATTTT
TRBV5-1	.	TRBJ2-1	.	CASSFLGGGTINEQFF	TGCGCCAGCAGCTTTCTTGGGGGAGGGACAATCAATGAGCAGTTCTTC
TRBV7-9	.	TRBJ2-6	.	CASSLGGTNVLTF	TGTGCCAGCAGCTTGGGGGGTACCAACGTCCTGACTTTC
TRBV18	.	TRBJ1-1	TRBD1	CASSPLVGQGIGNTEAFF	TGTGCCAGCTCACCGCTAGTCGGACAGGGGATTGGGAACACTGAAGCTTTCTTT
TRBV9	.	TRBJ1-1	.	CASSSRSGGLGTEAFF	TGTGCCAGCAGCTCCCGCTCCGGGGGGCTAGGGACTGAAGCTTTCTTT
TRBV10-3	.	TRBJ1-2	TRBD1	CAISAGTGGELKAYGYTF	TGTGCCATCAGTGCCGGGACAGGGGGCGAATTGAAGGCCTATGGCTACACCTTC
TRBV5-1	.	TRBJ1-1	.	CASSFLGGVYTEAFF	TGCGCCAGCAGCTTCTTAGGGGGAGTGTACACTGAAGCTTTCTTT
TRBV2	.	TRBJ2-2	.	CASSLGTGELFF	TGTGCCAGCAGTCTCGGGACCGGGGAGCTGTTTTTT
TRBV5-6	.	TRBJ2-7	TRBD2	CASSFGLAGVYEQYF	TGTGCCAGCAGCTTCGGACTAGCGGGAGTCTACGAGCAGTACTTC
TRBV5-6	.	TRBJ2-5	.	CASSTRNGETQYF	TGTGCCAGCAGCACACGGAACGGGGAGACCCAGTACTTC
TRBV11-1	.	TRBJ2-5	TRBD2	CASSLFPILGLAGETQYF	TGTGCCAGCAGCTTGTTTCCTATACTCGGACTAGCAGGAGAGACCCAGTACTTC
TRBV9	once	TRBJ2-1	.	CASSVYGRGAYEQFF	TGTGCCAGCAGCGTATATGGGAGGGGGGCTTATGAGCAGTTCTTC
TRBV7-6	.	TRBJ2-5	.	CASSLAGGGGSETQYF	TGTGCCAGCAGCTTAGCGGGGGGCGGGGGATCAGAGACCCAGTACTTC
TRBV21-1	once	TRBJ1-5	.	CASSMLPYQPQHF	TGTGCCAGCAGCATGCTACCCTATCAGCCCCAGCATTTT
TRBV6-1	few	TRBJ1-6	.	CASSLDRNNSPLHF	TGTGCCAGCAGCTTAGACAGGAATAATTCACCCCTCCACTTT
TRBV18	.	TRBJ1-4	.	CASSFRQAGNEKLFF	TGTGCCAGCTCATTCCGACAGGCAGGCAATGAAAAACTGTTTTTT
TRBV4-1	.	TRBJ2-7	.	CASSYRGTGQYGPEQYF	TGCGCCAGCAGCTACCGAGGAACGGGACAATACGGGCCCGAGCAGTACTTC
TRBV27	.	TRBJ1-2	TRBD1	CASSLKQGGNYGYTF	TGTGCCAGCAGTCTCAAACAGGGGGGTAACTATGGCTACACCTTC
TRBV6-5	.	TRBJ2-5	.	CASSYRRGETQYF	TGTGCCAGCAGTTACCGCCGGGGAGAGACCCAGTACTTC
TRBV7-7	.	TRBJ1-1	.	CASSSDKNTEAFF	TGTGCCAGCAGCTCGGACAAGAACACTGAAGCTTTCTTT
TRBV6-5	.	TRBJ1-4	.	CASSYSLGEDEKLFF	TGTGCCAGCAGTTACTCGCTCGGGGAGGATGAAAAACTGTTTTTT
TRBV2	.	TRBJ2-2	.	CASSETPSSGELFF	TGTGCCAGCAGTGAAACCCCTAGTTCCGGGGAGCTGTTTTTT
TRBV5-1	once	TRBJ1-3	.	CASRTDPFSGNTIYF	TGCGCCAGCAGGACAGATCCTTTCTCTGGAAACACCATATATTTT
TRBV10-2	.	TRBJ2-7	.	CASSSRGHPPEQYF	TGCGCCAGCAGTTCCCGCGGACACCCACCCGAGCAGTACTTC
TRBV5-1	few	TRBJ2-7	.	CASSPQGYEQYF	TGCGCCAGCAGTCCCCAGGGATACGAGCAGTACTTC
TRBV19	.	TRBJ2-2	.	CASRTEQNTGELFF	TGTGCCAGTCGAACAGAACAGAACACCGGGGAGCTGTTTTTT